These 30 T cell receptor beta chains were all obtained from the same sample, sequenced in a study of CD8 T cells in Susac syndrome. The RNA, 0.5 to 1 ug, was put through reverse transcription using random hexamers. In TCRdb, the immunoSEQ multiplex PCR reads were re-called with MiXCR into one record per CDR3 protein. The table includes 95,000 to 150,000 distinct CDR3 sequences, 90% to 95% detected once. Sequencing was done on a sample of CD8+ T cells from PBMCs. These TCRs come from a human donor with Susac syndrome.

The chain joins TRBV29-1 to TRBJ2-7, with TRBD1 identical over 12 bases. V lost 7 bases, J lost 2 bases, and 3 bases stayed unmatched. The CDR3 spans 13 residues. Per germline, CDR1 SQVTM and CDR2 ANQGSEA. The CDR3 DNA sequence: TGCAGCGCCGGGACAGGGGGCGCCTACGAGCAGTACTTC. Protein product: CSAGTGGAYEQYF.

The genes are TRBV7-9 and TRBJ2-7; D is uncertain. Germline V lookup: CDR1 SEHNR, CDR2 FQNEAQ (reference sequence). The CDR3 covers 14 residues. V lost 1 base and J 0 bases, leaving 7 bases between the germline ends. The CDR3 protein is CASSLDTLSYEQYF. CDR3 nucleotide sequence: TGTGCCAGCAGCTTAGATACGCTCTCCTACGAGCAGTACTTC.

With respect to this clonotype: One junction end does not reproduce the germline sequence, and a read error may be involved. DNA for the CDR3: TGTGCCAGTAGTCTTGGGGGGATAGGGCTCTTT. It codes for CASSLGGIGLF. This chain uses TRBV19 with TRBJ1-1; D is possibly TRBD1 (5 bases). The CDR3 is 11 residues long. Per germline, CDR1 LNHDA and CDR2 SQIVND (reference sequence).

This rearrangement joins TRBV12-3 or TRBV12-4 to TRBJ2-5, with 8 bases identical to TRBD2. V lost 7 bases, J lost 4 bases, and 11 bases stayed unmatched. This CDR3 is built from 15 residues. CDR3 loop: CASTSGGGPLETQYF. CDR3 bases: TGTGCCAGCACCTCTGGCGGGGGGCCTCTAGAGACCCAGTACTTC.

The chain links TRBV15 to TRBJ1-2; D perhaps matches TRBD1 (5 bases). The germline V gene encodes CDR1 LNHNV and CDR2 YYDKDF (reference sequence). V was shortened by 1 base and J by 8 bases, with 17 bases between the two germline ends. The CDR3 has 15 amino acids. This chain's CDR3 is CATSRARGGGGGYTF. CDR3 coding DNA: TGTGCCACCAGCAGAGCCCGCGGCGGGGGGGGAGGCTACACCTTC.

The genes are TRBV7-9 and TRBJ1-1; D is perhaps TRBD1 (5 bases). Germline CDR1 is SEHNR and CDR2 is FQNEAQ (reference sequence). V lost 5 bases, J lost 3 bases, and 16 bases lay in between. The CDR3 extends over 15 amino acids. The DNA of the CDR3 is TGTGCCAGCAGCGGCGGTGCAGGGTCGGACACTGAAGCTTTCTTT. Translating gives CASSGGAGSDTEAFF.

The chain's CDR3 is CASSLSGASSYEQYF. The CDR3 DNA follows: TGTGCCAGCAGCCTAAGCGGGGCGAGCTCCTACGAGCAGTACTTC. The chain links TRBV7-2 to TRBJ2-7; 7 bases align to TRBD2. Germline CDR1 is SGHTA and CDR2 is FQGNSA. The CDR3 has 15 residues. Trimming took 5 bases from V and 0 from J; bases not matched to a gene: 7.

The count of this clonotype is one. The rearrangement uses TRBV20-1 and TRBJ2-3; 12 bases match TRBD2. CDR1 and CDR2 (germline): DFQATT, SNEGSKA (reference sequence). The CDR3 runs to 18 residues. The ends lost 1 base at V and 2 bases at J; junction bases unmatched: 10. The chain's CDR3 is CSARGRLAGAEITDTQYF. As DNA, the CDR3 is TGCAGTGCTAGAGGGAGACTAGCGGGGGCTGAAATCACAGATACGCAGTATTTT.

J is TRBJ2-7 and V is TRBV29-1, with a possible D match to TRBD1 (5 bases). There are 12 residues in the CDR3. Germline CDR1 reads SQVTM; CDR2 reads ANQGSEA. V was clipped by 6 bases and J by 3 bases, with 12 bases between them. CDR3 sequence (DNA): TGCAGCGTCGAGACAGCAGACTACGAGCAGTACTTC. Translated: CSVETADYEQYF.

This sequence joins TRBV12-3 or TRBV12-4 and TRBJ1-2, with 8 bases matching TRBD1. The CDR3 spans 12 residues. Trimming cost V 8 bases and J 3 bases; bases outside gene matches: 2. The CDR3 DNA follows: TGTGCCAGCTCGACAGGGGACTATGGCTACACCTTC. Its translation: CASSTGDYGYTF.

CDR3 protein: CSARARAQETQYF. In nucleotides, the CDR3 is TGCAGTGCTAGAGCCAGGGCCCAAGAGACCCAGTACTTC. The chain links TRBV20-1 to TRBJ2-5, with D perhaps matching TRBD1 (5 bases). Trimming removed 1 base at V and 1 base at J, with 7 bases between. This CDR3 contains 13 residues. The germline CDR1 and CDR2 sequences are DFQATT and SNEGSKA (reference sequence).

The chain links TRBV7-9 to TRBJ2-3; D is unresolved. Trimming cost V 5 bases and J 1 base, with 16 bases left between them. The CDR3 loop spans 16 amino acids. The germline gives CDR1 SEHNR, CDR2 FQNEAQ (reference sequence). The CDR3 nucleotides are TGTGCCAGCAGCGAAACCCACCAGGTGGGCACAGATACGCAGTATTTT. Amino acid sequence: CASSETHQVGTDTQYF. Full variable domain (missing parts from reference TRBV7-9 and TRBJ2-3): DTGVSQNPRHKITKRGQNVTFRCDPISEHNRLYWYRQTLGQGPEFLTYFQNEAQLEKSRLLSDRFSAERPKGSFSTLEIQRTEQGDSAMYLCASSETHQVGTDTQYFGPGTRLTVL.

The V call is TRBV5-1, the J call TRBJ2-7, with 8 bases matching TRBD2. Germline CDR1 reads SGHRS; CDR2 reads YFSETQ. Trimming took 3 bases from V and 2 from J; bases not matched to a gene: 10. CDR3 length: 16 amino acids. Here the CDR3 DNA reads TGCGCCAGCAGCTCGTCGGGGGGGGCCTACCCCTACGAGCAGTACTTC. Its protein product is CASSSSGGAYPYEQYF.

The chain joins TRBV5-1 to TRBJ2-7, with a possible D match to TRBD1 (6 bases). CDR3 length: 15 amino acids. V was pared by 1 base and J by 0 bases, with 11 bases between. The germline gives CDR1 SGHRS, CDR2 YFSETQ. In nucleotides, the CDR3 is TGCGCCAGCAGCTTGACCCAGGGGCTCTCCTACGAGCAGTACTTC. This codes for CASSLTQGLSYEQYF.

V gene TRBV4-1 combines with J gene TRBJ1-2; D gene ambiguous. Germline V lookup: CDR1 MGHRA, CDR2 YSYEKL. The V end was cut by 1 base, the J end by 8 bases, with 14 bases between. The CDR3 contains 14 residues. CDR3 region: CASSQVSTAGGYTF. CDR3 nucleotide sequence: TGCGCCAGCAGCCAAGTTTCAACAGCGGGCGGCTACACCTTC.

The gene calls are TRBV13 and TRBJ1-1; D might be TRBD1 (5 bases). CDR1 and CDR2 from the germline V gene are PRHDT and FYEKMQ (reference sequence). Between the trimmed V and J ends, which lost 4 bases and 0 bases, there was a span of 12 bases. This CDR3 comprises 15 residues. The CDR3 sequence: CASSSPGPMNTEAFF. CDR3 DNA: TGTGCCAGCAGCTCACCGGGGCCTATGAACACTGAAGCTTTCTTT.

The genes are TRBV13 and TRBJ2-1; 8 bases are shared with TRBD1. J lost 4 bases, V lost 2 bases, and 1 base had no gene match. Germline lookup yields CDR1 PRHDT and CDR2 FYEKMQ (reference sequence). This CDR3 is built from 14 residues. CDR3 loop: CASSLRDRYNEQFF. CDR3 DNA: TGTGCCAGCAGCTTACGGGACAGGTACAATGAGCAGTTCTTC.

This rearrangement joins TRBV20-1 to TRBJ1-5; 7 bases line up with TRBD1. V dropped 1 base and J dropped 2; count of bases not matched to a gene: 8. The germline gives CDR1 DFQATT, CDR2 SNEGSKA (reference sequence). This CDR3 spans 16 amino acids. CDR3 protein: CSARGFTGTGNQPQHF. The DNA of the CDR3 is TGCAGTGCTAGAGGTTTTACCGGGACAGGCAATCAGCCCCAGCATTTT.

V is TRBV7-3 and J is TRBJ1-2; TRBD1 matches at 8 bases. This CDR3 comprises 15 residues. The trim removed 4 bases at V and 2 bases at J, leaving 6 bases unmatched. Germline V gene data show CDR1 as SGHTA and CDR2 as FQGTGA. The CDR3 sequence: CASSYGQGPNYGYTF. The CDR3 DNA sequence: TGTGCCAGCAGCTACGGACAGGGACCAAACTATGGCTACACCTTC.

J is TRBJ1-1 and V is TRBV6-6; no definite D call. Trimming took 3 bases from V and 8 from J, leaving 4 bases between them. Germline V gene lookup returns CDR1 MNHNY and CDR2 SVGAGI (reference sequence). This CDR3 region has 10 residues. The CDR3 region has the DNA TGTGCCAGCAGTTATTCCGAAGCTTTCTTT. Encoded protein: CASSYSEAFF.

In its sample, this clonotype was seen once. It is unclear where the CDR3 begins or ends on the DNA, so no DNA is shown, and the CDR3 is as TCRdb lists it. The chain employs TRBV21-1 and TRBJ1-5; TRBD1, as called in the table, went unchecked against the DNA. TRBV21-1 is designated a pseudogene. Both ends counted, the CDR3 spans 15 residues. The CDR3 region is CASSKVAGGNQPQHF.

V and J are TRBV7-8 and TRBJ2-3, with D unclear. Germline V gives CDR1 SGHVS, CDR2 FQNEAQ. This CDR3 contains 11 residues. V lost 6 bases to trimming and J lost 2 bases, with 3 bases between them. The CDR3 DNA sequence: TGTGCCAGCAGGCTCACAGATACGCAGTATTTT. Protein: CASRLTDTQYF.

This sequence joins TRBV7-9 and TRBJ2-7; 10 bases are shared with TRBD1. Germline assignment: CDR1 SEHNR and CDR2 FQNEAQ (reference sequence). The V and J ends lost 4 bases and 4 bases, in that order; junction bases with no gene match: 7. CDR3 length equals 15 residues. The CDR3: CASSSSGTGEYEQYF. CDR3 DNA: TGTGCCAGCAGCTCTTCCGGGACAGGGGAATACGAGCAGTACTTC. The full variable domain, in which reference TRBV7-9 and TRBJ2-7 provide the parts outside the CDR3, is DTGVSQNPRHKITKRGQNVTFRCDPISEHNRLYWYRQTLGQGPEFLTYFQNEAQLEKSRLLSDRFSAERPKGSFSTLEIQRTEQGDSAMYLCASSSSGTGEYEQYFGPGTRLTVT.

This rearrangement joins TRBV4-1 to TRBJ2-7; no reliable D call. Germline CDR1 is MGHRA and CDR2 is YSYEKL. The CDR3 length is 14 residues. Trimming left V 0 bases short and J 3 bases short, with 9 bases between. In DNA, the CDR3 is TGCGCCAGCAGCCAAGATCAATCAAACTACGAGCAGTACTTC. Its translation: CASSQDQSNYEQYF.

The chain joins TRBV5-4 to TRBJ2-7; 7 bases are shared with TRBD1. The CDR3 is made up of 14 amino acids. Germline-derived CDR1 and CDR2 are SGHNT and YYREEE (reference sequence). The ends lost 4 bases at V and 4 bases at J; junction bases unmatched: 8. CDR3 protein: CASSASTGPYEQYF. The CDR3 nucleotides are TGTGCCAGCAGCGCATCGACAGGGCCGTACGAGCAGTACTTC.

The genes are TRBV6-5 and TRBJ2-1; 8 nucleotides match TRBD2. From germline, CDR1 is MNHEY and CDR2 SVGAGI. With V trimmed by 0 bases and J by 5 bases, 6 bases remained unmatched. The CDR3 runs 16 residues. The CDR3 DNA is TGTGCCAGCAGTTACTCAGCGGGGGAAACCAACAATGAGCAGTTCTTC. Protein product: CASSYSAGETNNEQFF.

V is TRBV20-1 and J is TRBJ2-7; 8 positions agree with TRBD1. Germline V lookup: CDR1 DFQATT, CDR2 SNEGSKA (reference sequence). The CDR3 has 15 amino acids. V shed 0 bases and J 1 base; nucleotides not matched to a gene: 5. The CDR3 region is CSARDPGQESYEQYF. The CDR3 DNA follows: TGCAGTGCTAGAGACCCGGGACAGGAGTCCTACGAGCAGTACTTC.

V is TRBV4-1 and J is TRBJ2-7; 11 nucleotides match TRBD2. After removal of 7 bases from V and 1 base from J, the junction contained 9 bases not matched to a gene. This CDR3 spans 16 amino acids. Germline CDR1 and CDR2: MGHRA and YSYEKL. CDR3 sequence: CASKFRLAGGSYEQYF. Written as DNA, the CDR3 is TGCGCCAGCAAGTTTCGGCTAGCGGGGGGTTCCTACGAGCAGTACTTC.

This clonotype showed up just once. This chain joins TRBV15 and TRBJ2-1, with TRBD2 as a possible D gene (7 bases). CDR1 and CDR2 from the germline V gene are LNHNV and YYDKDF (reference sequence). This CDR3 is built from 15 residues. V was clipped by 1 base and J by 8 bases, with 15 bases between them. CDR3 nucleotides: TGTGCCACCAGCAGAGCGGGGGGACCAGGGGATGAGCAGTTCTTC. It translates to CATSRAGGPGDEQFF.

V usage is TRBV29-1 and J usage is TRBJ2-7; D is possibly TRBD2 (6 bases). V shed 4 bases and J shed 2 bases, with 15 bases lying between them. Germline-derived CDR1 and CDR2 are SQVTM and ANQGSEA. This CDR3 is built from 14 residues. CDR3 sequence (DNA): TGCAGCGTTGTTTCGGGAGAGATCGCCTACGAGCAGTACTTC. Protein product: CSVVSGEIAYEQYF.